The sequence of this T cell receptor (beta chain) was determined in a study of molecular identifiers for immune sequencing clone quantification. Findings and limits, study-wide: Shared barcodes on identical TCR molecules could underestimate the sizes of highly expanded clones.

The germline CDR1 and CDR2 sequences are SGDLS and YYNGEE. V shed 3 bases and J shed 6 bases, with 6 bases lying between them. CDR3 length: 12 residues. TCRdb re-analysed the PCR reads in MiXCR, keeping a single row per CDR3 protein. The repertoire includes 250,000 to 350,000 distinct CDR3 sequences, about a fifth of them detected once, and approximately 0.8% sits in the top ten. There are many counts of this clonotype. The target antigen is unknown. Sequenced sample: naive CD8+ T cells from blood, with Jurkat cell RNA spiked in. Specified subset: FACS-sorted CD8+CD4-CCR7+CD45RA+ naive T cells. This receptor was obtained from a human donor in good health. Some libraries in this study had Jurkat cell RNA spiked in. The rearrangement links TRBV9 to TRBJ2-2; D might be TRBD1 or TRBD2, each matching 5 bases. For the CDR3, the DNA is TGTGCCAGCAGCGGAGGGGCCGGGGAGCTGTTTTTT. Translating gives CASSGGAGELFF.